This passage covers 9 T cell receptor beta chains from one sample sequenced in a study of cytomegalovirus exposure and HLA in healthy donors. A multiplex PCR was run with 60 Vbeta primers and 13 Jbeta primers. Repertoires were generated with immunoSEQ multiplex PCR, while TCRdb's copy carries only in-frame clones and drops some. This table holds approximately 120,000 clones. Material for sequencing was PBMCs. The receptor source for this set is a man under 40 in good health and CMV-seronegative.

The gene calls are TRBV27 and TRBJ2-3; TRBD1 matches at 10 bases. Unmatched junction bases numbered 5, after V lost 10 bases and J lost 4 bases. The length of the CDR3 is 13 residues. In germline, CDR1 is MNHEY, CDR2 SMNVEV (reference sequence). This CDR3 is CATRDRGSDTQYF. Written as DNA, the CDR3 is TGTGCCACCAGGGACAGGGGATCAGATACGCAGTATTTT.

The V and J genes are TRBV18 and TRBJ1-2; 8 bases fit TRBD1. Germline V gene lookup returns CDR1 KGHSH and CDR2 LQKENI. The ends lost 3 bases at V and 2 bases at J; junction bases unmatched: 2. The CDR3 sequence is 14 residues long. CDR3 sequence: CASSPNRGNYGYTF. The CDR3, as DNA: TGTGCCAGCTCACCGAACAGGGGGAACTATGGCTACACCTTC.

The chain couples TRBV7-9 to TRBJ2-5; 9 bases are shared with TRBD1. CDR1 is SEHNR, CDR2 FQNEAQ, per germline (reference sequence). CDR3 size: 16 residues. V lost 4 bases to trimming and J lost 2 bases; unmatched junction nucleotides: 8. Here the CDR3 reads CASSSQGAGWQETQYF. The DNA of the CDR3 is TGTGCCAGCAGCTCACAGGGGGCTGGGTGGCAAGAGACCCAGTACTTC.

The chain links TRBV27 to TRBJ1-4; 8 nucleotides match TRBD1. CDR3 length: 15 amino acids. Germline V gene data show CDR1 as MNHEY and CDR2 as SMNVEV (reference sequence). The ends lost 2 bases at V and 8 bases at J; junction bases unmatched: 7. As DNA, the CDR3 is TGTGCCAGCAGTTTAAATGGACAGGGTCGGGAAAAACTGTTTTTT. Its protein product is CASSLNGQGREKLFF.

The rearrangement uses TRBV5-1 and TRBJ2-7; 9 bases line up with TRBD2. Trimming removed 1 base from V and 3 bases from J; junction bases left unmatched: 5. This CDR3 spans 15 amino acids. The germline CDR1 and CDR2 sequences are SGHRS and YFSETQ. CDR3 sequence: CASSLRAGGDYEQYF. The CDR3 coding sequence is TGCGCCAGCAGCTTGCGAGCGGGAGGAGACTACGAGCAGTACTTC.

The V and J genes are TRBV5-4 and TRBJ1-4, with D hard to call. V was pared by 9 bases and J by 3 bases, with 15 bases between. Per the germline V gene, CDR1 is SGHNT and CDR2 is YYREEE (reference sequence). The CDR3 has 14 residues. In DNA form, the CDR3 reads TGTGCCACGAGACTATTTGGGGCTAATGAAAAACTGTTTTTT. Translated: CATRLFGANEKLFF.

V gene TRBV7-3 combines with J gene TRBJ2-3; D may be TRBD2 (5 bases). The V gene lost 3 bases and the J gene lost 6 bases, with 10 bases spanning the gap. The CDR3 covers 13 residues. Germline CDR1 SGHTA, CDR2 FQGTGA. The DNA of the CDR3 is TGTGCCAGCAGCTTTAGACTATCTGATACGCAGTATTTT. Residues: CASSFRLSDTQYF.

This chain uses TRBV5-1 with TRBJ2-7; D uncertain. The CDR3 loop spans 14 amino acids. Germline V gene data show CDR1 as SGHRS and CDR2 as YFSETQ. Trimming took off 1 base at V and 0 bases at J, with 8 bases between the two ends. The CDR3 protein is CASSLQAHSYEQYF. The DNA of the CDR3 is TGCGCCAGCAGCTTGCAGGCCCACTCCTACGAGCAGTACTTC.

V usage is TRBV5-4 and J usage is TRBJ2-2; 9 nucleotides line up with TRBD2. This CDR3 contains 15 residues. The trim removed 8 bases at V and 5 bases at J, leaving 10 bases unmatched. Germline CDR1 reads SGHNT; CDR2 reads YYREEE (reference sequence). The CDR3 DNA sequence: TGTGCCAGTCGAGCGGGAGGCCCCGGTACCGGGGAGCTGTTTTTT. Translating gives CASRAGGPGTGELFF.